What follows are 21 T cell receptor beta chains derived from one specimen sequenced in a study of T cells after posttransplantation cyclophosphamide (dated by TCRdb to the mid-2010s). Receptor libraries were prepared by the immunoSEQ multiplex PCR assay. TCRdb stores this immuneACCESS table with in-frame sequences only. Part of the clones is absent; in the studies checked, under half of the shortfall reflects unresolved V genes, and no reason is known for the rest. The table for this sample lists about 18,000 clones; around four fifths of them were counted only once. Over 7.5% of the sample goes to the ten largest clones. Material: memory CD4+ T cells sorted from blood. The receptors here all came from a man in his thirties or forties in good health and a related stem cell transplant donor.

The rearrangement links TRBV6-6 to TRBJ2-2, with D maybe TRBD1 (6 bases). The germline CDR1 and CDR2 sequences are MNHNY and SVGAGI (reference sequence). The V end was cut by 8 bases, the J end by 2 bases, with 9 bases between. This CDR3 region has 13 residues. CDR3 sequence reads: CASGQTNTGELFF. Here the CDR3 DNA reads TGTGCCAGCGGACAGACCAACACCGGGGAGCTGTTTTTT.

This clone was observed a few times. The V and J genes are TRBV11-2 and TRBJ2-3; TRBD2 aligns across 7 bases. CDR1 is SGHAT, CDR2 FQNNGV, per germline. V shed 5 bases, J shed 0 bases, and the junction held 14 bases outside the gene matches. The CDR3 loop spans 18 amino acids. CDR3 sequence reads: CASSPRGVGETSTDTQYF. CDR3 DNA: TGTGCCAGCAGCCCCCGGGGGGTGGGGGAAACAAGCACAGATACGCAGTATTTT.

The chain employs TRBV7-8 and TRBJ1-1; 7 nucleotides line up with TRBD1. Germline V lookup: CDR1 SGHVS, CDR2 FQNEAQ. This CDR3 has 15 residues. Trimming took 5 bases from V and 6 from J; bases not matched to a gene: 12. This CDR3 reads CASSPQTGVVAEAFF. Written as DNA, the CDR3 is TGTGCCAGCAGCCCGCAAACAGGGGTGGTTGCTGAAGCTTTCTTT.

This chain joins TRBV5-1 and TRBJ1-2; maybe TRBD1 (5 bases). Germline V gives CDR1 SGHRS, CDR2 YFSETQ. The CDR3 is made up of 17 amino acids. Trimming pared 1 base from V and 2 bases from J, leaving 18 bases between. CDR3 nucleotides: TGCGCCAGCAGCTTGACGCAGGACAAAGCGTCAAACTATGGCTACACCTTC. Translating it yields CASSLTQDKASNYGYTF.

The chain joins TRBV18 to TRBJ1-5, with D possibly matching TRBD1 (5 bases). Germline values: CDR1 KGHSH, CDR2 LQKENI. V shed 5 bases and J shed 4 bases, with 15 bases lying between them. This CDR3 region has 15 residues. The CDR3 DNA reads as TGTGCCAGCTCAAGAGGGTCGGGACTTAATCAGCCCCAGCATTTT. This sequence encodes CASSRGSGLNQPQHF.

The count of this clone is one. This sequence joins TRBV19 and TRBJ2-2; possibly TRBD1 for D (6 bases). V was trimmed by 5 bases and J by 6 bases, leaving 10 bases between them. The CDR3 is 13 amino acids. CDR1 is LNHDA, CDR2 SQIVND, per germline (reference sequence). CDR3 amino acids: CASSSGVAGELFF. CDR3 nucleotide sequence: TGTGCCAGTAGTTCAGGGGTAGCCGGGGAGCTGTTTTTT.

DNA for the CDR3: TGTGCCAGCAACGAAGCGGGGGTCTCGGGAGAGACCCAGTACTTC. This gives the protein CASNEAGVSGETQYF. This sequence joins TRBV6-5 and TRBJ2-5; 8 nucleotides align to TRBD2. Germline CDR1 is MNHEY and CDR2 is SVGAGI. V trimming: 7 bases; J trimming: 4 bases; junction bases outside the gene matches: 11. There are 15 residues in the CDR3.

This chain links TRBV29-1 with TRBJ2-3, with TRBD1 matching over 8 bases. The CDR3 is 15 amino acids. Germline CDR1 SQVTM, CDR2 ANQGSEA. The V gene end was trimmed by 4 bases and the J gene end by 0 bases; junction bases not matched to a gene: 6. The CDR3 DNA is TGCAGCGTTGTAGGGGACAGGCTAAGCACAGATACGCAGTATTTT. Its translation: CSVVGDRLSTDTQYF.

V gene TRBV6-1 combines with J gene TRBJ1-3; D possibly corresponds to TRBD1 (5 bases). In germline, CDR1 is MNHNS, CDR2 SASEGT. Trimming stripped 4 bases from V and 4 bases from J, with 14 bases between. This CDR3 has 15 residues. The CDR3: CASSVSVGPGNTIYF. Written as DNA, the CDR3 is TGTGCCAGCAGTGTTTCGGTGGGGCCCGGAAACACCATATATTTT.

This chain joins TRBV5-1 and TRBJ1-2; 9 nucleotides agree with TRBD1. V shed 3 bases and J 4 bases; nucleotides not matched to a gene: 7. The CDR3 has 15 residues. Germline values: CDR1 SGHRS, CDR2 YFSETQ. Here the CDR3 reads CASSSATGGGYGYTF. DNA of the CDR3: TGCGCCAGCAGCTCGGCTACAGGGGGCGGCTATGGCTACACCTTC.

The sample holds a few counts of this clone. The chain carries TRBV14 and TRBJ1-6; TRBD1 matches at 9 bases. Germline loops: CDR1 SGHDN, CDR2 FVKESK. The CDR3 extends over 14 amino acids. The V gene end was trimmed by 4 bases and the J gene end by 10 bases; junction bases not matched to a gene: 5. The CDR3 region has the DNA TGTGCCAGCAGCCCCGGACAGGGGTTCTCACCCCTCCACTTT. It encodes CASSPGQGFSPLHF. The full variable domain, with the rest looked up from reference TRBV14 and TRBJ1-6, is EAGVTQFPSHSVIEKGQTVTLRCDPISGHDNLYWYRRVMGKEIKFLLHFVKESKQDESGMPNNRFLAERTGGTYSTLKVQPAELEDSGVYFCASSPGQGFSPLHFGNGTRLTVT.

V usage is TRBV7-6 and J usage is TRBJ2-3, with TRBD1 matching over 7 bases. The CDR3 runs 15 residues. Germline CDR1 reads SGHVS; CDR2 reads FNYEAQ. V dropped 5 bases and J dropped 2; count of bases not matched to a gene: 7. Here the CDR3 reads CASSPGTVITDTQYF. The DNA of the CDR3 is TGTGCCAGCAGCCCCGGGACAGTTATCACAGATACGCAGTATTTT. Full variable domain (rest looked up from reference TRBV7-6 and TRBJ2-3): GAGVSQSPRYKVTKRGQDVALRCDPISGHVSLYWYRQALGQGPEFLTYFNYEAQQDKSGLPNDRFSAERPEGSISTLTIQRTEQRDSAMYRCASSPGTVITDTQYFGPGTRLTVL.

Concerning this clone itself: An end of the junction differs from the germline gene, which may be a read error. The rearrangement links TRBV4-3 to TRBJ2-2; the D gene is possibly TRBD1 (6 bases). The CDR3 length is 15 residues. Germline CDR1 is LGHNA and CDR2 is YSLEER. In nucleotides, the CDR3 is TGCGCCAGCAGCGAACGAGGACAGAACCCCGGGGAGCTGTTTTTT. Its protein product is CASSERGQNPGELFF.

The chain recombines TRBV28 with TRBJ1-4; possibly TRBD1 for D (6 bases). This CDR3 spans 15 amino acids. The V gene lost 2 bases and the J gene lost 8 bases, with 15 bases spanning the gap. Germline CDR1 reads MDHEN; CDR2 reads SYDVKM. CDR3 sequence reads: CASSLPTGIGEKLFF. CDR3 DNA: TGTGCCAGCAGTTTACCTACAGGGATCGGCGAAAAACTGTTTTTT.

The chain couples TRBV5-1 to TRBJ2-7; 8 nucleotides match TRBD1. This CDR3 spans 13 amino acids. With V trimmed by 3 bases and J by 4 bases, 3 bases remained unmatched. Germline V gene sequence: CDR1 SGHRS, CDR2 YFSETQ. DNA for the CDR3: TGCGCCAGCAGCTCAGGGGGCAATTACGAGCAGTACTTC. Translating gives CASSSGGNYEQYF.

This CDR3 is CAISSDRVNTIYF. The CDR3 DNA is TGTGCCATCAGTTCGGACAGGGTCAACACCATATATTTT. V is TRBV10-3 and J is TRBJ1-3; 8 bases map to TRBD1. CDR1 and CDR2 from the germline V gene are ENHRY and SYGVKD. Losses at the gene ends were 5 bases for V and 7 bases for J; bases not matched to a gene: 4. The CDR3 contains 13 residues.

This clone was counted a single time. This sequence joins TRBV29-1 and TRBJ2-5, with D perhaps matching TRBD2 (6 bases). Between the trimmed V and J ends, which lost 3 bases and 2 bases, there was a span of 10 bases. Per the germline V gene, CDR1 is SQVTM and CDR2 is ANQGSEA. The CDR3 loop spans 13 amino acids. The CDR3 DNA follows: TGCAGCGTTGAGGCGGGGCCACAAGAGACCCAGTACTTC. Translation gives CSVEAGPQETQYF.

This chain joins TRBV29-1 and TRBJ2-4; 7 bases fit TRBD2. The CDR3 sequence is 14 residues long. Germline CDR1 is SQVTM and CDR2 is ANQGSEA. V lost 5 bases to trimming and J lost 3 bases; unmatched junction nucleotides: 7. CDR3 DNA sequence: TGCAGCGTTCTTGGGGGGAGGGGCAAAAACATTCAGTACTTC. This gives the protein CSVLGGRGKNIQYF.

The chain links TRBV9 to TRBJ1-1, with a weak D call TRBD1 (5 bases). The CDR3 runs 15 residues. V was pared by 3 bases and J by 1 base, with 13 bases between. The germline V gene has CDR1 SGDLS and CDR2 YYNGEE. CDR3 sequence: CASSDLDTKNTEAFF. The CDR3 DNA reads as TGTGCCAGCAGCGACCTGGACACCAAGAACACTGAAGCTTTCTTT.

This chain uses TRBV5-1 with TRBJ1-6, with D unclear. CDR1 SGHRS and CDR2 YFSETQ come from the germline V gene. Trimming shortened V by 2 bases and J by 7 bases, and 16 bases separated the two germline ends. CDR3 length: 16 amino acids. The CDR3 spells CASSLEGLLGNSPLHF. CDR3 bases: TGCGCCAGCAGCTTAGAGGGTCTGCTCGGGAATTCACCCCTCCACTTT.

A few counts support this clone. The CDR3 bases are TGTGCCAGCAGTTACTCAGGGAGTACTGAAGCTTTCTTT. It encodes CASSYSGSTEAFF. J is TRBJ1-1 and V is TRBV6-6; unclear D gene. The CDR3 is made up of 13 amino acids. Germline assignment: CDR1 MNHNY and CDR2 SVGAGI (reference sequence). With 0 bases removed from V and 5 bases from J, the gap between germline ends came to 7 bases.